The 19 T cell receptor beta chains given below trace back to one sample, sequenced in a study of human T cells and chemical hapten exposure. TCRdb itself ran the RACE reads through MiXCR, one entry per CDR3 protein. The sample yields under 300,000 distinct CDR3 sequences, just under 8% seen once. Time point noted: pre-sensitization, week 0. Treatment given: therapeutic diphenylcyclopropenone sensitization with weekly scalp DPC. Sequenced here: whole blood, sampled in connection with sensitization to the hapten diphenylcyclopropenone (DPC). These receptors all stem from a man younger than 35 with alopecia areata. Some clones in this sample may be carry-over from other donors' samples.

This clonotype was seen more than once but under ten times. V usage is TRBV5-5 and J usage is TRBJ2-1; D possibly corresponds to TRBD2 (6 bases). The CDR3 runs to 15 residues. The V gene's germline CDR1 is SGHKS and CDR2 YYEKEE (reference sequence). With 2 bases removed from V and 4 bases from J, the gap between germline ends came to 13 bases. The CDR3 here is CASSFDGAGYNEQFF. Here the CDR3 DNA reads TGTGCCAGCAGCTTTGACGGGGCGGGGTACAATGAGCAGTTCTTC.

This chain joins TRBV7-9 and TRBJ2-1; 8 nucleotides align to TRBD1. The germline V gene has CDR1 SEHNR and CDR2 FQNEAQ (reference sequence). Germline trimming cut 5 bases from V and 5 bases from J; bases unmatched to any gene: 11. This CDR3 comprises 16 residues. The CDR3 region is CASSPVGRTGNNEQFF. CDR3 DNA: TGTGCCAGCAGCCCCGTTGGGCGGACAGGGAACAATGAGCAGTTCTTC.

This chain joins TRBV11-3 and TRBJ1-1, with D possibly matching TRBD1 (5 bases). Germline lookup yields CDR1 SGHNT and CDR2 YENEEA. Trimming removed 0 bases at V and 11 bases at J, with 13 bases between. The CDR3 covers 13 residues. The CDR3 sequence: CASSLEQGSTAFF. As DNA, the CDR3 is TGTGCCAGCAGCTTAGAGCAGGGTAGTACGGCTTTCTTT. Filled out from reference TRBV11-3 and TRBJ1-1, the complete variable domain reads EAGVVQSPRYKIIEKKQPVAFWCNPISGHNTLYWYLQNLGQGPELLIRYENEEAVDDSQLPKDRFSAERLKGVDSTLKIQPAELGDSAVYLCASSLEQGSTAFFGQGTRLTVV.

This clonotype showed up just a few times. The chain uses TRBV6-2 or TRBV6-3 and TRBJ1-2, with D uncertain. V lost 7 bases, J lost 4 bases, and 7 bases lay in between. CDR1 is MNHEY and CDR2 is SVGEGT in the germline V gene. There are 11 residues in the CDR3. The CDR3 DNA reads TGTGCCAGCACGCGGGGCTATGGCTACACCTTC. It specifies CASTRGYGYTF.

This clonotype was counted ten times or more. DNA for the CDR3: TGTGCCAGCAGAGAGTATACTAGCGGGATCGTTAATGAGCAGTTCTTC. It is translated as CASREYTSGIVNEQFF. V usage is TRBV2 and J usage is TRBJ2-1; 10 positions match TRBD2. The ends lost 6 bases at V and 7 bases at J; junction bases unmatched: 12. CDR3 size: 16 residues. Germline V CDR1 and CDR2: SNHLY, FYNNEI.

This clonotype was detected many times. The chain combines TRBV20-1 with TRBJ2-3; 8 bases agree with TRBD1. V lost 7 bases, J lost 7 bases, and 10 bases stayed unmatched. Germline CDR1 and CDR2: DFQATT and SNEGSKA (reference sequence). The CDR3 length is 13 residues. The CDR3 DNA sequence: TGCAGTGGCAACGTGGACAGGGCAAATACGCAGTATTTT. Residues: CSGNVDRANTQYF.

This clonotype has just a few counts. CDR3 sequence: CASTQNGGTLNTEAFF. In nucleotides, the CDR3 is TGTGCCAGCACCCAAAACGGCGGTACCCTTAACACTGAAGCTTTCTTT. The chain links TRBV7-3 to TRBJ1-1; D not resolved. The ends were cut back, 7 bases at V and 2 bases at J, with 20 bases in the middle. The germline gives CDR1 SGHTA, CDR2 FQGTGA. This CDR3 is 16 amino acids long.

The CDR3 sequence is CASSVGLGVVHEQYF. The CDR3 DNA reads as TGTGCCAGCAGCGTAGGGCTCGGTGTTGTCCACGAGCAGTACTTC. V usage is TRBV9 and J usage is TRBJ2-7, with D unclear. This CDR3 spans 15 amino acids. Germline CDR1 reads SGDLS; CDR2 reads YYNGEE. Trimming cost V 0 bases and J 5 bases, with 15 bases left between them.

This clonotype was seen a handful of times. The chain links TRBV29-1 to TRBJ1-2; 8 bases align to TRBD1. V was clipped by 7 bases and J by 8 bases; unmatched bases: 9. The CDR3 consists of 12 residues. The germline V gene encodes CDR1 SQVTM and CDR2 ANQGSEA. CDR3 sequence: CSAGQALEGYTF. CDR3 nucleotide sequence: TGCAGCGCGGGACAGGCCTTGGAGGGCTACACCTTC.

This clonotype occurred a few times. This sequence joins TRBV3-1 and TRBJ2-7; 7 positions agree with TRBD1. This CDR3 contains 14 residues. V gave up 4 bases and J gave up 3 bases; unmatched junction bases: 6. CDR1 LGHDT and CDR2 YNNKEL come from the germline V gene (reference sequence). CDR3 DNA: TGTGCCAGCAGCCGGACAGGCGGTTACTACGAGCAGTACTTC. This gives the protein CASSRTGGYYEQYF.

This sequence joins TRBV29-1 and TRBJ2-3, with 12 bases identical to TRBD2. The V and J ends lost 5 bases and 6 bases, in that order; junction bases with no gene match: 6. Germline loops: CDR1 SQVTM, CDR2 ANQGSEA. This CDR3 region has 14 residues. The CDR3 region is CSVRPSGGADTQYF. As DNA, the CDR3 is TGCAGCGTTCGCCCTAGCGGGGGGGCTGATACGCAGTATTTT.

J is TRBJ2-7 and V is TRBV11-2; 7 nucleotides align to TRBD1. This CDR3 has 14 amino acids. The germline gives CDR1 SGHAT, CDR2 FQNNGV. The V and J ends lost 5 bases and 1 base, in that order; junction bases with no gene match: 5. CDR3 coding DNA: TGTGCCAGCAGCAAGGAGACAGGGTCCTACGAGCAGTACTTC. Translated, it gives CASSKETGSYEQYF.

The V gene is TRBV29-1, the J gene TRBJ2-3; D not certain. This CDR3 region has 14 residues. Germline assignment: CDR1 SQVTM and CDR2 ANQGSEA. Trimming removed 2 bases at V and 0 bases at J, with 9 bases between. Written as DNA, the CDR3 is TGCAGCGTTGAATTTACAACTAGCACAGATACGCAGTATTTT. It translates to CSVEFTTSTDTQYF.

This chain uses TRBV7-9 with TRBJ1-2; no definite D call. Germline V gene data show CDR1 as SEHNR and CDR2 as FQNEAQ (reference sequence). V shed 3 bases and J shed 1 base, with 12 bases lying between them. The CDR3 runs 15 residues. The CDR3 region has the DNA TGTGCCAGCAGCTTGCCCCCACAAATTAACTATGGCTACACCTTC. Protein: CASSLPPQINYGYTF.

The chain links TRBV6-5 to TRBJ2-1; a weak D match, TRBD1 (6 bases). The CDR3 is made up of 14 amino acids. With 3 bases removed from V and 7 bases from J, the gap between germline ends came to 13 bases. Germline V gene lookup returns CDR1 MNHEY and CDR2 SVGAGI. The CDR3 region is CASSYGRGANEQFF. The CDR3, as DNA: TGTGCCAGCAGTTATGGCAGGGGTGCTAATGAGCAGTTCTTC.

The chain recombines TRBV6-4 with TRBJ2-1, with D tentatively TRBD1 (5 bases). Germline V gene data show CDR1 as MRHNA and CDR2 as SNTAGT. The length of the CDR3 is 15 residues. Trimming cost V 5 bases and J 0 bases, with 11 bases left between them. CDR3 coding DNA: TGTGCCAGCAGTCGACAGAGCACCTCCTACAATGAGCAGTTCTTC. Protein sequence: CASSRQSTSYNEQFF.

This clonotype was found a few times. The chain has TRBV6-6 and TRBJ1-4; possible D gene TRBD1, 5 bases. Trimming removed 6 bases from V and 4 bases from J, with 27 bases in between. This CDR3 region has 19 residues. Germline values: CDR1 MNHNY, CDR2 SVGAGI (reference sequence). The CDR3 loop is CASSSPLEGVGEGNEKLFF. CDR3 bases: TGTGCCAGCAGCTCTCCTTTGGAGGGCGTAGGGGAGGGTAATGAAAAACTGTTTTTT.

This clonotype came up a few times. The genes are TRBV6-2 or TRBV6-3 and TRBJ2-7; unclear D gene. Germline V gene data show CDR1 as MNHEY and CDR2 as SVGEGT. The CDR3 runs 12 residues. The V gene lost 2 bases and the J gene lost 1 base, with 3 bases spanning the gap. CDR3 protein: CASSYESYEQYV. CDR3 DNA: TGTGCCAGCAGTTACGAGTCCTACGAGCAGTACGTC.

This chain links TRBV4-3 with TRBJ1-3; 10 positions agree with TRBD1. The V and J ends lost 1 base and 4 bases, in that order; junction bases with no gene match: 1. CDR3 length equals 15 residues. Germline values: CDR1 LGHNA, CDR2 YSLEER. The chain's CDR3 is CASSQGTGGGNTIYF. CDR3 bases: TGCGCCAGCAGCCAAGGGACAGGGGGAGGAAACACCATATATTTT.